This is a list of T cell receptor beta chains from one sample in a study of tumor and adjacent non-tumor tissue in lung cancer. A single record per CDR3 protein comes from TCRdb applying MiXCR to the multiplex PCR reads. Of roughly 45,000 distinct CDR3 sequences in the sample, approximately 57% were seen once. Input material: distant non-tumor lung tissue. The receptors shown here come from a man aged 50 or older with non-small cell lung cancer. Both conserved end residues are part of each CDR3. Each record gives: J gene, clone size, V gene, D gene, CDR3 protein, CDR3 DNA. D genes are given only for firm matches. A row's size may be missing; if present it is once, few, many or a size class.

J gene: TRBJ2-1; clone size: many; V gene: TRBV7-8; D gene: TRBD1; CDR3 protein: CASSPWDREFFNEQFF; CDR3 DNA: TGTGCCAGCAGCCCGTGGGACAGGGAATTTTTCAATGAGCAGTTCTTC
J gene: TRBJ2-3; clone size: .; V gene: TRBV12-3/TRBV12-4; D gene: .; CDR3 protein: CTSSWLTDTQYF; CDR3 DNA: TGTACCAGCAGTTGGCTAACGGATACGCAATATTTT
J gene: TRBJ2-2; clone size: .; V gene: TRBV6-5; D gene: TRBD1; CDR3 protein: CASSNVRGQAGELFF; CDR3 DNA: TGTGCCAGTAGCAATGTCAGGGGGCAGGCCGGGGAACTGTTTTTT
J gene: TRBJ2-7; clone size: many; V gene: TRBV20-1; D gene: TRBD2; CDR3 protein: CSAGTSGRYEQYF; CDR3 DNA: TGCAGTGCCGGGACTAGCGGGAGGTACGAGCAGTACTTC
J gene: TRBJ2-3; clone size: .; V gene: TRBV28; D gene: .; CDR3 protein: CASSLFLTTSYQPQYF; CDR3 DNA: TGTGCCAGCAGTTTATTCCTGACCACTTCTTATCAGCCCCAGTATTTT
J gene: TRBJ2-2; clone size: .; V gene: TRBV4-1; D gene: .; CDR3 protein: CASGPPIVTGELFF; CDR3 DNA: TGCGCCAGCGGACCGCCAATAGTTACCGGGGAGCTGTTTTTT
J gene: TRBJ2-7; clone size: many; V gene: TRBV29-1; D gene: .; CDR3 protein: CSARQQSSYEQYF; CDR3 DNA: TGCAGCGCTAGACAGCAGAGCTCCTACGAGCAGTACTTC
J gene: TRBJ1-5; clone size: many; V gene: TRBV6-2/TRBV6-3; D gene: .; CDR3 protein: CASSYSSGNQPQHF; CDR3 DNA: TGTGCCAGCAGTTACTCGTCAGGAAATCAGCCCCAGCATTTT
J gene: TRBJ1-5; clone size: few; V gene: TRBV21-1; D gene: .; CDR3 protein: CASSKEWGRVSNQPQHF; CDR3 DNA: TGTGCCAGCAGCAAAGAATGGGGCAGGGTAAGCAATCAGCCCCAGCATTTT
J gene: TRBJ1-1; clone size: .; V gene: TRBV11-1; D gene: .; CDR3 protein: CASSFPTGCTEAFF; CDR3 DNA: TGTGCTAGCAGCTTTCCAACAGGGTGCACTGAAGCTTTCTTT
J gene: TRBJ2-7; clone size: .; V gene: TRBV18; D gene: TRBD2; CDR3 protein: CASSPGDYAYEQYF; CDR3 DNA: TGTGCCAGCTCACCCGGGGACTACGCCTACGAGCAATACTTC
J gene: TRBJ2-2; clone size: .; V gene: TRBV4-2; D gene: TRBD2; CDR3 protein: CASSQEGLAGANTEKMFF; CDR3 DNA: TGTGCCAGCAGCCAAGAGGGACTAGCGGGGGCGAACACCGAGAAGATGTTTTTT
J gene: TRBJ1-5; clone size: .; V gene: TRBV2; D gene: TRBD1; CDR3 protein: CASSKTGGIRQPQHF; CDR3 DNA: TGTGCCAGCAGTAAGACAGGGGGTATTAGGCAGCCCCAGCATTTT
J gene: TRBJ2-6; clone size: once; V gene: TRBV14; D gene: .; CDR3 protein: CASSQAASLCPRKTGANVLTF; CDR3 DNA: TGTGCCAGCAGCCAAGCGGCTAGCCTCTGTCCCCGTAAAACTGGGGCCAACGTCCTGACTTTC
J gene: TRBJ2-7; clone size: .; V gene: TRBV6-6; D gene: .; CDR3 protein: CASSNSEQEQSYEHYF; CDR3 DNA: TGTGCCAGCAGTAACTCCGAACAGGAACAGTCCTATGAGCACTACTTC
J gene: TRBJ2-3; clone size: .; V gene: TRBV6-1; D gene: .; CDR3 protein: CASGGKGGITDTQYF; CDR3 DNA: TGTGCCAGCGGGGGAAAGGGTGGGATAACAGATACGCAGTATTTT
J gene: TRBJ2-3; clone size: .; V gene: TRBV5-1; D gene: TRBD1; CDR3 protein: CASIPEQGARTDTQYF; CDR3 DNA: TGCGCCAGCATCCCGGAACAGGGGGCCCGCACAGATACACAGTACTTT
J gene: TRBJ2-1; clone size: .; V gene: TRBV6-5; D gene: .; CDR3 protein: CANSKTNGSSYNEQFF; CDR3 DNA: TGCGCCAACAGTAAAACTAACGGGTCCTCCTACAATGAGCAGTTCTTC
J gene: TRBJ2-7; clone size: many; V gene: TRBV12-3/TRBV12-4; D gene: TRBD1; CDR3 protein: CASSSTGGWYEQYF; CDR3 DNA: TGTGCCAGCAGTTCGACAGGGGGCTGGTACGAGCAGTACTTC
J gene: TRBJ2-7; clone size: .; V gene: TRBV10-2; D gene: .; CDR3 protein: CASSDGQGWEEQYF; CDR3 DNA: TGCGCCAGCAGTGATGGGCAAGGTTGGGAAGAGCAGTACTTC